The T cell receptor beta chain described here comes from a study of CD8 T cells in Susac syndrome. CD8+ and CD4+ blood T cells underwent TCR beta sequencing. Negative isolation was applied to CD8+ and CD4+ T cells, and FACS enrichment was applied to TEMRA cells. A word on this clonotype: Its antigen is as yet unknown.

V lost 2 bases to trimming and J lost 9 bases, with 11 bases between them. The CDR3 runs to 13 residues. From germline, CDR1 is MNHEY and CDR2 SMNVEV (reference sequence). General study points: The number of individuals included in the study's TCR sequencing and HLA analysis was acknowledged as relatively small.

RNA amounts of roughly 0.5 to 1 ug underwent reverse transcription with random hexamers. TCRdb passed the immunoSEQ multiplex PCR reads through MiXCR, listing each CDR3 protein once. The repertoire includes some 130,000 distinct CDR3 sequences, approximately 90% of them detected once, and roughly 0.25% sits in the top ten. Source material: CD8+ T cells from PBMCs. The genes are TRBV27 and TRBJ1-5; D might be TRBD1 (5 bases). The TCR originated in a human donor with multiple sclerosis. The CDR3 DNA is TGTGCCAGCAGTTTAGGGGCCGGGTGGCCCCAGCATTTT. Amino acid sequence: CASSLGAGWPQHF.